This T cell receptor (beta chain) was profiled in a study of PD-1 and CTLA-4 blockade in melanoma. TCRdb's copy holds only in-frame clones and misses some; the assay was immunoSEQ multiplex PCR. The sample contains around 21,000 clones, approximately 88% of which appear only once. This CDR3 spans 19 amino acids. Germline V gene data show CDR1 as SGHRS and CDR2 as YFSETQ. The V and J ends lost 3 bases and 0 bases, in that order; junction bases with no gene match: 13. The chain uses TRBV5-1 and TRBJ2-2; TRBD2 agrees at 8 bases. This clonotype was obtained from a human donor with melanoma. Material: CD8+ T cells from peripheral blood, obtained before anti-PD-1 treatment. CDR3 loop: CASSSQGLDGETNTGELFF. The CDR3 DNA sequence: TGCGCCAGCAGCTCCCAGGGACTAGACGGAGAAACGAACACCGGGGAGCTGTTTTTT.